The 2 T cell receptor beta chains presented below share a single source sample, sequenced in a study of human T cells and chemical hapten exposure. TCRdb used MiXCR to reprocess the RACE reads, holding one entry per CDR3 protein. The data contain around 380,000 distinct CDR3 sequences, 4.5% to 5.5% of them singletons. Time point specified: pre-sensitization, week 0. Treatment indicated: therapeutic diphenylcyclopropenone sensitization with weekly scalp DPC. This sample comprised whole blood, obtained in connection with sensitization to the hapten diphenylcyclopropenone (DPC). These TCRs come from a woman aged 18 to 35 with alopecia areata. Some clones in this sample may be carry-over from other donors' samples.

This clonotype came up a few times. The genes are TRBV2 and TRBJ1-2; maybe TRBD1 (5 bases). Trimming cost V 4 bases and J 4 bases, with 7 bases left between them. The CDR3 spans 12 residues. Germline V gives CDR1 SNHLY, CDR2 FYNNEI. The CDR3 here is CASSVGGYGYTF. DNA for the CDR3: TGTGCCAGCAGTGTGGGGGGCTATGGCTACACCTTC.

The chain links TRBV10-3 to TRBJ2-7; 11 positions match TRBD1. The CDR3 contains 15 residues. The V segment lost 6 bases and the J segment 6 bases; nucleotides outside the gene matches: 10. CDR1 and CDR2 from the germline V gene are ENHRY and SYGVKD. The CDR3 sequence is CAISLHRDRGSEQYF. In nucleotides, the CDR3 is TGTGCCATCAGCTTACACCGGGACAGGGGGTCCGAGCAGTACTTC.